This T cell receptor beta chain originates from a study of blood T cell repertoires in COVID-19. Study-wide background: Specimens from acute and convalescent COVID-19 originated in the United States, Italy and Spain. PBMCs, B-cell-depleted T cells, or T cells provided the cDNA or gDNA that made up the material.

TCRdb keeps only in-frame clones here, not all; method: immunoSEQ multiplex PCR. The sample yields 90,000 to 150,000 clones, around 89% seen once. This CDR3 has 13 residues. Germline lookup yields CDR1 MNHEY and CDR2 SMNVEV (reference sequence). Trimming took 10 bases from V and 1 from J; bases not matched to a gene: 4. The sample comprised peripheral blood. The rearrangement uses TRBV27 and TRBJ1-1, with TRBD1 matching over 9 bases. This clonotype was sampled from a man aged 70 or older with active or convalescent COVID-19. The CDR3: CATRDRANTEAFF. CDR3 DNA: TGTGCCACCAGGGACAGGGCGAACACTGAAGCTTTCTTT.